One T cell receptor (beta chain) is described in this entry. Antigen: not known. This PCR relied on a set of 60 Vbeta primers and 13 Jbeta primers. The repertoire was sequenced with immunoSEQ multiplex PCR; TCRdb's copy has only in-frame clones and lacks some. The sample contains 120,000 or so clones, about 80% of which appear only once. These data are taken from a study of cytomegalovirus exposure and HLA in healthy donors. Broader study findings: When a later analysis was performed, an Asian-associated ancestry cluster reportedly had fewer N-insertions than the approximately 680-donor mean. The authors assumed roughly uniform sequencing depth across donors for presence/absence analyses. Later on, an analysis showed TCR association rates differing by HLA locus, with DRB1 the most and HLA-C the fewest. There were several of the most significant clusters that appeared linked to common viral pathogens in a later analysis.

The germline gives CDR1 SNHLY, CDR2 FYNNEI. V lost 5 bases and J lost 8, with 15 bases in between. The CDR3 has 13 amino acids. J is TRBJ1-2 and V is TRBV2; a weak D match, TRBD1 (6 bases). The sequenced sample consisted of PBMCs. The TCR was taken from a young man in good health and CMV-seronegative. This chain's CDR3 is CASSINRVGGYTF. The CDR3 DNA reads TGTGCCAGCAGTATCAACAGGGTGGGCGGCTACACCTTC.